This T cell receptor beta chain was captured by sequencing in a study of shared clonotypes between healthy human individuals. Naive CD8 cells were CD45RO-negative, positively selected for CCR7, excluding terminally differentiated effector memory CD45RA+ cells. Per germline, CDR1 SGHRS and CDR2 YFSETQ. The V end lost 0 bases, the J end lost 6 bases, and 10 bases lay between the germline ends. The CDR3 runs to 13 residues. An even split of each subset's genomic DNA across several immunoSEQ plates was performed. Profiling relied on immunoSEQ multiplex PCR, and the TCRdb table lists in-frame clones only, not all of them. Of millions of clones detected, about 93% appear once; the ten largest clones hold 1.5% to 2%.

This receptor was identified in a young man in good health. Some clones in this sample may be carry-over from other donors' samples. This chain joins TRBV5-1 and TRBJ2-7; D is perhaps TRBD2 (5 bases). The specimen sequenced was naive CD8+ T cells from PBMCs. CDR3: CASSLAAGSEQYF. The CDR3 DNA is TGCGCCAGCAGCTTGGCGGCGGGCTCCGAGCAGTACTTC.